This T cell receptor (beta chain) was sequenced in a study of blood T cells in healthy people across ages. Study-level information: Per two T cells, about one barcoded beta molecule was captured through template switching. Points from the study as a whole: Relative to aged donors, long-lived donors carried more naive CD4+ cells and displayed higher diversity.

A sample-barcoded 5' primer and a J-beta primer mix were used in a second PCR of roughly 7 to 12 cycles. One entry per CDR3 protein, called by TCRdb with MiXCR from the 5' RACE reads. The sample shows hundreds of thousands of distinct CDR3 sequences, about 52% of them seen only once. Worth noting for this clonotype: Its target is unknown.

Trimming removed 3 bases from V and 9 bases from J, with 9 bases in between. This CDR3 spans 11 amino acids. Per the germline V gene, CDR1 is SGHDN and CDR2 is FVKESK. The receptor comes from a woman between 55 and 75 years old in good health. V is TRBV14 and J is TRBJ2-7, with D uncertain. The material sequenced was blood. CDR3 nucleotides: TGTGCCAGCAGCCATACGTTTGTGCAGTACTTC. Its translation: CASSHTFVQYF.